The text below deals with one T cell receptor (beta chain). Profiled with immunoSEQ multiplex PCR; TCRdb holds only in-frame clones, not every one. The sample gives 150,000 to 200,000 clones, 84% of which show up once; around 20% is in the top ten. The sample belongs to a study of blood T cell repertoires in COVID-19. Study details: Some COVID-19 samples were acute and others convalescent; all came from the United States, Italy and Spain.

The ends lost 4 bases at V and 5 bases at J; junction bases unmatched: 7. This CDR3 is built from 13 residues. CDR1 and CDR2 (germline): SQVTM, ANQGSEA. This sequence was found in a woman at least 80 years old with acute or convalescent COVID-19. Sequencing used peripheral blood. This chain joins TRBV29-1 and TRBJ2-7; the match to TRBD2 covers 8 bases. The CDR3 loop reads CSVGGLAFDEQYF. The DNA of the CDR3 is TGCAGCGTTGGAGGACTAGCTTTCGACGAGCAGTACTTC.